This T cell receptor (beta chain) was identified during a study of radiation and T cells in renal cell carcinoma. Sequencing used immunoSEQ multiplex PCR; TCRdb keeps in-frame clones, though not all of them. The sample comprises around 140,000 clones, around four fifths of which are singletons, and approximately 20% rests with the top ten. The CDR3 is 17 residues long. The time point: baseline pretreatment blood. The sample's treatment: 15 Gy SBRT to primary tumor, nephrectomy 4 weeks later. This specimen consisted of blood, obtained from a patient whose treatment included radiotherapy and nephrectomy. This chain uses TRBV1 with TRBJ1-1; the table's D call, TRBD1, was not checked against the DNA. TRBV1 is listed as a pseudogene. This receptor was identified in a woman aged 50 to 65 with renal cell carcinoma. The CDR3 loop is CTSSQDHLSQGSSEAFF. The CDR3 DNA sequence: TGCACCAGCAGCCAAGATCACCTCTCACAGGGGTCTTCTGAAGCTTTCTTT.